These T cell receptor beta chains were read from a single sample in a study of CD8 T cells in ankylosing spondylitis. In TCRdb, the 5' RACE reads were re-called with MiXCR into one record per CDR3 protein. Seen here are 250,000 to 400,000 distinct CDR3 sequences, around 10% observed once, and the top ten hold around 10%. Sample: blood, either unsorted or a sorted T cell fraction (not recorded which). Receptor source: a female donor with ankylosing spondylitis or in good health (not recorded which). The CDR3 runs from the conserved cysteine through the conserved F or W. The order of the fields is J gene, V gene, clone size, D gene, CDR3 DNA, CDR3 protein. A D gene is named only where the DNA matches it firmly. Only part of the rows carry a size: once, few, many, or a class if the clone is expanded.

J: TRBJ1-1; V: TRBV20-1; size: many; D: -; DNA: TGCAGTGCTAGAGATTGGTTGGGAACTGAAGCTTTCTTT; CDR3: CSARDWLGTEAFF
J: TRBJ2-5; V: TRBV19; size: -; D: -; DNA: TGTGCCAGCGGACCCACCGGGGAGACCCAGTACTTC; CDR3: CASGPTGETQYF
J: TRBJ2-1; V: TRBV7-2; size: many; D: -; DNA: TGTGCCAGCAGCCATGACATACAATCCTACAATGAGCAGTTCTTC; CDR3: CASSHDIQSYNEQFF
J: TRBJ1-1; V: TRBV2; size: -; D: TRBD1; DNA: TGTGCCAGCAGGCAACGGACAGGGTTTGTCACTGAAGCTTTCTTT; CDR3: CASRQRTGFVTEAFF
J: TRBJ1-6; V: TRBV27; size: few; D: -; DNA: TGTGCCAGCGCTGGGACACCTGATAATTCACCCCTCCACTTT; CDR3: CASAGTPDNSPLHF
J: TRBJ2-2; V: TRBV12-3/TRBV12-4; size: -; D: -; DNA: TGTGCCAGCAGGCGGGGGGACAGGGACACCGGGGAGCTGTTTTTT; CDR3: CASRRGDRDTGELFF
J: TRBJ1-5; V: TRBV18; size: -; D: -; DNA: TGTGCCAGCTCACCACCAGGGCCAGATAGCAATCAGCCCCAGCATTTT; CDR3: CASSPPGPDSNQPQHF
J: TRBJ2-1; V: TRBV20-1; size: -; D: TRBD2; DNA: TGCAGTGCTAAAGCGGGGGTCCTCGATGAGCAGTTCTTC; CDR3: CSAKAGVLDEQFF
J: TRBJ2-5; V: TRBV28; size: -; D: -; DNA: TGTGCCAGCAGTTCGTGGACTATGTACCAAGAGACCCAGTACTTC; CDR3: CASSSWTMYQETQYF
J: TRBJ1-2; V: TRBV24-1; size: many; D: -; DNA: TGTGCCACCAGTGACGCGGGGGGGGCTATCTATGGCTACACCTTC; CDR3: CATSDAGGAIYGYTF
J: TRBJ2-7; V: TRBV20-1; size: -; D: -; DNA: TGCAGTGCTAGAGATCGCCTGGCCAAGGAGTACTTC; CDR3: CSARDRLAKEYF
J: TRBJ2-7; V: TRBV7-9; size: few; D: -; DNA: TGTGCCAGCAGCCCCGCCTGGGGCGAGCAGTACTTC; CDR3: CASSPAWGEQYF
J: TRBJ2-1; V: TRBV7-2; size: many; D: -; DNA: TGTGCCAGCAGCCCGTTTTGGGGACTTGAAACTCGGCAGTTCTTC; CDR3: CASSPFWGLETRQFF
J: TRBJ2-1; V: TRBV5-1; size: many; D: TRBD2; DNA: TGCGCCAGCAGCTTCGACGGGGGGGCCTACAATGAGCAGTTCTTC; CDR3: CASSFDGGAYNEQFF
J: TRBJ2-1; V: TRBV19; size: many; D: -; DNA: TGTGCCAGTACCCTTAGTGGGCCCGCATCCTACAATGAGCAGTTCTTC; CDR3: CASTLSGPASYNEQFF
J: TRBJ2-3; V: TRBV18; size: many; D: -; DNA: TGTGCCAGCAGCCCGAGGACAGATACGCAGTATTTT; CDR3: CASSPRTDTQYF
J: TRBJ2-1; V: TRBV5-1; size: -; D: -; DNA: TGCGCCAGCAGTTGGGACGGATACAATGAGCAGTTCTTC; CDR3: CASSWDGYNEQFF
J: TRBJ2-1; V: TRBV23-1; size: once; D: -; DNA: TGCGCCAGCAGTCCCAGGATCGGTGACAATGAGCAGTTCTTC; CDR3: CASSPRIGDNEQFF
J: TRBJ2-5; V: TRBV11-2; size: -; D: TRBD1; DNA: TGTGCCAGCAGCTCATCCCGGGACAGGGGACCTCCTATAGAGACCCAGTACTTC; CDR3: CASSSSRDRGPPIETQYF
J: TRBJ2-7; V: TRBV28; size: -; D: TRBD1; DNA: TGTGCCAGCAGGAAATACCCGGGACAGGGGGGGTACGAGCAGTACTTC; CDR3: CASRKYPGQGGYEQYF
J: TRBJ1-4; V: TRBV6-2/TRBV6-3; size: many; D: -; DNA: TGTGCCAGCAGTTACAACGCAGGTGACGAAAAACTGTTTTTT; CDR3: CASSYNAGDEKLFF
J: TRBJ2-1; V: TRBV7-2; size: many; D: TRBD2; DNA: TGTGCCAGCAGCTTAGAGGGACTAGCGGGGTTGAGTAAGCAGTTCTTC; CDR3: CASSLEGLAGLSKQFF
J: TRBJ2-5; V: TRBV28; size: many; D: TRBD1; DNA: TGTGCCAGCAGGCCAGGGGGCGTAAAAGAGACCCAGTACTTC; CDR3: CASRPGGVKETQYF
J: TRBJ1-1; V: TRBV29-1; size: many; D: -; DNA: TGCAGCGTTGGAGACCCCAGGAACACTGAAGCTTTCTTT; CDR3: CSVGDPRNTEAFF
J: TRBJ2-5; V: TRBV20-1; size: many; D: -; DNA: TGCAGTGCTCTAGCTAGCCCCTCAGAGACCCAGTACTTC; CDR3: CSALASPSETQYF
J: TRBJ1-1; V: TRBV20-1; size: many; D: -; DNA: TGCAGTGCCCTCCCTGAGAACACTGAAGCTTTCTTT; CDR3: CSALPENTEAFF
J: TRBJ2-1; V: TRBV20-1; size: many; D: TRBD2; DNA: TGCAGTGCTAGAGCGGGAGCGGGAAAGGTGTATGAGCAGTTCTTC; CDR3: CSARAGAGKVYEQFF